What follows describes a single T cell receptor beta chain. Its antigen remains unknown. Time point indicated: newly diagnosed GD, antithyroid drugs for less than 3 months. Preparation of the TCR library used RNA extracted from PBMCs. Graves' disease diagnoses followed American Thyroid Association guidelines. The data derive from a study of regulatory T cells in long-lasting Graves disease. General observations from the study: Repertoires from persistent disease leaned toward TRBV28, TRBJ1-2 and TRBJ2-5.

Assembly of TCR beta libraries relied on iRepertoire HTBI primers together with Arm-PCR of CDR3 regions. One entry per CDR3 protein results from TCRdb running MiXCR on the multiplex PCR reads. The data hold about 450,000 distinct CDR3 sequences, with around 15% observed a single time. Looked up from germline, CDR1 is MNHNS and CDR2 is SASEGT. The V end was cut by 6 bases, the J end by 0 bases, with 9 bases between. CDR3 length: 14 residues. This sample also belongs to another study, concerning T cells in Graves' hyperthyroidism and ophthalmopathy. That report notes: The TCR CDR3 first-round RT-PCR relied on the HTBI primer set.

The sample in question was peripheral blood mononuclear cells (PBMCs), obtained at new diagnosis, from a patient treated with antithyroid drugs. The chain carries TRBV6-1 and TRBJ1-5; no definite D call. This sequence was found in a woman aged 25 to 39 with Graves disease. CDR3: CASRVSYSNQPQHF. DNA of the CDR3: TGTGCCAGCAGGGTCTCATATAGCAATCAGCCCCAGCATTTT.